The entry that follows covers one TCR beta chain sequence. Antigen specificity is unknown. TCRdb's table, derived via immunoSEQ multiplex PCR, lists solely in-frame clones and lacks some. The sample lists just under 60,000 clones, about four fifths occurring once. The CDR3 totals 16 residues. The V gene end was trimmed by 0 bases and the J gene end by 0 bases; junction bases not matched to a gene: 3. In germline, CDR1 is MNHNS, CDR2 SASEGT. Time point reported: after dendritic cell vaccination, including at tumor progression/relapse. Patients had residual fresh-frozen tumor tissue and more than two years of survival data. All glioblastoma patients lacked an isocitrate dehydrogenase mutation. PBMC were collected before vaccination, two weeks after the third vaccination, and at progression. The data originate from a study of glioma-infiltrating T cells after dendritic cell vaccination. Study outcomes and limitations: Complete blood and tumor specimen sets were limited to few patients.

Here the sequenced sample was blood, taken after dendritic cell vaccination. The chain combines TRBV6-1 with TRBJ1-2; 8 positions match TRBD1. The sequence was collected from a human donor with glioblastoma. CDR3 amino acids: CASSEAGQATNYGYTF. CDR3 in DNA: TGTGCCAGCAGTGAAGCGGGACAGGCAACTAACTATGGCTACACCTTC.